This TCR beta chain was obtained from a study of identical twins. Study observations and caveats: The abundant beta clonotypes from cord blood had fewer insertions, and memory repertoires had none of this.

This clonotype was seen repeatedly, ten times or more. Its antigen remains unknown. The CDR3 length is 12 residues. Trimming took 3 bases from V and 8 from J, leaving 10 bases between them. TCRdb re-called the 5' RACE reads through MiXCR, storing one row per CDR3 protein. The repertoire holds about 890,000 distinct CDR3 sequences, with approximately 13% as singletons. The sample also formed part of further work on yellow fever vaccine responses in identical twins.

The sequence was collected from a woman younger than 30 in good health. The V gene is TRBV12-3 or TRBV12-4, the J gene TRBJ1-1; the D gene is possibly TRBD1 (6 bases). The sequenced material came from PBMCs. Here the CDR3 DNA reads TGTGCCAGCAGTTTGAGACAGGAAGAAGCTTTCTTT. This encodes CASSLRQEEAFF.